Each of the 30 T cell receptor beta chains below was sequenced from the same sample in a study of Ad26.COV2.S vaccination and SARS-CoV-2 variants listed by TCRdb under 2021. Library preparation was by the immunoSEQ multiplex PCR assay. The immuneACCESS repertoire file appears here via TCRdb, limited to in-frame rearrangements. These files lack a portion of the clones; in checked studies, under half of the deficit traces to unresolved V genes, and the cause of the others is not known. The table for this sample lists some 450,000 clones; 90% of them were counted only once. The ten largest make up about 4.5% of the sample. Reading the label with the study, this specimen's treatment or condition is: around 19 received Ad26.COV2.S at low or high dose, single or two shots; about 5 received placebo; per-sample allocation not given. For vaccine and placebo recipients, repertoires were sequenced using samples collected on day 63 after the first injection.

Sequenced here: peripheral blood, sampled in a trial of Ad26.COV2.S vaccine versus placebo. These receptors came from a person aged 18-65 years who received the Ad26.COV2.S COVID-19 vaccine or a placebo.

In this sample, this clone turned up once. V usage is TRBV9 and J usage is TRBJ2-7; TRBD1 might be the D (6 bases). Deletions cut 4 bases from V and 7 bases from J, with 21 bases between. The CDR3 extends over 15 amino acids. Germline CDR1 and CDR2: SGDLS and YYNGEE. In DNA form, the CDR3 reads TGTGCCAGCAGCCCCTCCTGGGGGCCCCAGGGGGAGCAGTACTTC. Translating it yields CASSPSWGPQGEQYF.

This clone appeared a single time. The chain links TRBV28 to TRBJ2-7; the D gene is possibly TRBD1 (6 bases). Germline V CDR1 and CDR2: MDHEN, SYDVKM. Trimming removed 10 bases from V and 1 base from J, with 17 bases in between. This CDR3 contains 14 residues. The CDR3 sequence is CANLRQVTSYEQYF. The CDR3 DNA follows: TGTGCCAACCTACGACAGGTTACTTCCTACGAGCAGTACTTC.

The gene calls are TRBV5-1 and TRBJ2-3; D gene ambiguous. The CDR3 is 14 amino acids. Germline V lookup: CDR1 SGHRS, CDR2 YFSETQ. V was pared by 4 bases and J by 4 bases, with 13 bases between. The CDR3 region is CASSLLITPDTQYF. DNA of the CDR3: TGCGCCAGCAGCCTCTTGATCACCCCAGATACGCAGTATTTT.

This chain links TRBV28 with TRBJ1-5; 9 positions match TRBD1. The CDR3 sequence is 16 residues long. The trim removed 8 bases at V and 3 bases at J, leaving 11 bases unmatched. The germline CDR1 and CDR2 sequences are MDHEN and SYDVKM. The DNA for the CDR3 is TGTGCCAGCGGTCCCGGGACAGGGAGGGTCAATCAGCCCCAGCATTTT. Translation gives CASGPGTGRVNQPQHF.

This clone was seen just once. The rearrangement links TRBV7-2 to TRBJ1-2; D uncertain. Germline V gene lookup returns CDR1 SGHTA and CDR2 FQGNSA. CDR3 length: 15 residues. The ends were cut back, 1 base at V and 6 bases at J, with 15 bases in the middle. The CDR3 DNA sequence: TGTGCCAGCAGCTTAGGACGCACGGGCGAGGATGGCTACACCTTC. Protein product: CASSLGRTGEDGYTF.

The CDR3 protein is CSVEDGTGGFEQYF. Written as DNA, the CDR3 is TGCAGCGTTGAAGACGGAACAGGGGGGTTCGAGCAGTACTTC. This chain links TRBV29-1 with TRBJ2-7; 8 bases are shared with TRBD1. This CDR3 comprises 14 residues. Losses at the gene ends were 0 bases for V and 6 bases for J; bases not matched to a gene: 7. Germline CDR1 reads SQVTM; CDR2 reads ANQGSEA.

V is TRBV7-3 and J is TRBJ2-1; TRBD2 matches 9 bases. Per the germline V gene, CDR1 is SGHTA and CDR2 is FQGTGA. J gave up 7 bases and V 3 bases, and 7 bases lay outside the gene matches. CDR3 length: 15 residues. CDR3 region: CASSLRLAGSNEQFF. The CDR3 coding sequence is TGTGCCAGCAGCTTGCGGCTAGCGGGATCGAATGAGCAGTTCTTC. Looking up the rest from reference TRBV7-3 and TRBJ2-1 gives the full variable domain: GAGVSQTPSNKVTEKGKYVELRCDPISGHTALYWYRQSLGQGPEFLIYFQGTGAADDSGLPNDRFFAVRPEGSVSTLKIQRTERGDSAVYLCASSLRLAGSNEQFFGPGTRLTVL.

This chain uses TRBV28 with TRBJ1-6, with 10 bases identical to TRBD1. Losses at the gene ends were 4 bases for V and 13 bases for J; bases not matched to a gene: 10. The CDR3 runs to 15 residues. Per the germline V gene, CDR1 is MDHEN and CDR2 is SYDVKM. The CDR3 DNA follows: TGTGCCAGCAGTTCGGACAGGGGGGCCAGGGATCCCCTCCACTTT. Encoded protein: CASSSDRGARDPLHF. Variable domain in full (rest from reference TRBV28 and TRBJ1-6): DVKVTQSSRYLVKRTGEKVFLECVQDMDHENMFWYRQDPGLGLRLIYFSYDVKMKEKGDIPEGYSVSREKKERFSLILESASTNQTSMYLCASSSDRGARDPLHFGNGTRLTVT.

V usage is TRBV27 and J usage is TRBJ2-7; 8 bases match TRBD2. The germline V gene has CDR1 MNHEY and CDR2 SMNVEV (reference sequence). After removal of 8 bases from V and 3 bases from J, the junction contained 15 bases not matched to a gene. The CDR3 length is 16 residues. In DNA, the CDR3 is TGTGCCAGCCCCGGGGTAGCGGGACTCGGGGTCTACGAGCAGTACTTC. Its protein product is CASPGVAGLGVYEQYF.

The DNA of the CDR3 is TGTGCCAGCAACAGGGGAAGGAGGGACAATGAGCAGTTCTTC. Its protein is CASNRGRRDNEQFF. The chain employs TRBV7-9 and TRBJ2-1, with D possibly matching TRBD1 (7 bases). Per the germline V gene, CDR1 is SEHNR and CDR2 is FQNEAQ (reference sequence). This CDR3 contains 14 residues. V was clipped by 7 bases and J by 5 bases, with 15 bases between them.

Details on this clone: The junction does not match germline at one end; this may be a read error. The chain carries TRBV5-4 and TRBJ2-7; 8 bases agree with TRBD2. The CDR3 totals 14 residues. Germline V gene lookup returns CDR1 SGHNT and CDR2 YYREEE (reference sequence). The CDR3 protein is CASSLFGGRREEDF. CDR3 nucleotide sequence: TGTGCCAGCAGCTTGTTTGGGGGCCGGCGGGAGGAGGACTTC.

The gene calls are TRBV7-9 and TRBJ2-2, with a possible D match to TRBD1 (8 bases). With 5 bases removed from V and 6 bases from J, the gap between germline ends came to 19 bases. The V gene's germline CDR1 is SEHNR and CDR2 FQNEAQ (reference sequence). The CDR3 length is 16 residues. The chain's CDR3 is CASSPGGGRSAGELFF. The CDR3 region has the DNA TGTGCCAGCAGCCCAGGGGGCGGGAGAAGCGCCGGGGAGCTGTTTTTT. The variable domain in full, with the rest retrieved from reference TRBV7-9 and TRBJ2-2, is DTGVSQNPRHKITKRGQNVTFRCDPISEHNRLYWYRQTLGQGPEFLTYFQNEAQLEKSRLLSDRFSAERPKGSFSTLEIQRTEQGDSAMYLCASSPGGGRSAGELFFGEGSRLTVL.

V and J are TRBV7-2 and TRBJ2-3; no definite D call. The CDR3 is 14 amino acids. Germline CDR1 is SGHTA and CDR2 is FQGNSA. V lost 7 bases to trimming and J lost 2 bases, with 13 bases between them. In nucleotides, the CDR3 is TGTGCCAGCAAGGAAGATCTAGACACAGATACGCAGTATTTT. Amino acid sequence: CASKEDLDTDTQYF.

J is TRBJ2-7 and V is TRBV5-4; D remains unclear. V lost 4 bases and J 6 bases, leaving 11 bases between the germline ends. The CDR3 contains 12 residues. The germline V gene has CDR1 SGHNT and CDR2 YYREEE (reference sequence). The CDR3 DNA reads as TGTGCCAGCAGCCTAGACAAGGCCGAGCAGTACTTC. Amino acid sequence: CASSLDKAEQYF.

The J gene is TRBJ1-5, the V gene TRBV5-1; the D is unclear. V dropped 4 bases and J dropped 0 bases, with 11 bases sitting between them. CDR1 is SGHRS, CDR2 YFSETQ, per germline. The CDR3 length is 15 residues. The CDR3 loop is CASSGPGYSNQPQHF. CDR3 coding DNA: TGCGCCAGCAGCGGCCCGGGGTATAGCAATCAGCCCCAGCATTTT.

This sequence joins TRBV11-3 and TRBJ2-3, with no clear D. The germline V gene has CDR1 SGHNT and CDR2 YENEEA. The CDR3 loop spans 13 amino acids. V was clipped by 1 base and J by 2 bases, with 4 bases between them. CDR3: CASSLGPTDTQYF. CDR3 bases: TGTGCCAGCAGCTTAGGCCCCACAGATACGCAGTATTTT.

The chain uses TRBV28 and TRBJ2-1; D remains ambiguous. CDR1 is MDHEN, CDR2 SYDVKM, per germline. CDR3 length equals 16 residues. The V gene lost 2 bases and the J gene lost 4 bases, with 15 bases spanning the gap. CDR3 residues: CASSLASSPAYNEQFF. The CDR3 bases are TGTGCCAGCAGTTTAGCGTCGAGCCCCGCTTACAATGAGCAGTTCTTC.

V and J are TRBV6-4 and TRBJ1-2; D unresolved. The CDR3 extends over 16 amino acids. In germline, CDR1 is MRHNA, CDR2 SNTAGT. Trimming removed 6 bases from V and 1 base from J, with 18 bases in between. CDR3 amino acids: CASSARHGSINYGYTF. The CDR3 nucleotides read TGTGCCAGCAGCGCCAGGCACGGCAGTATTAACTATGGCTACACCTTC.

The CDR3 DNA reads TGTGCCAGCAGTCCCGAAAGGGGACAGGGATTCTACGAGCAGTACTTC. Protein sequence: CASSPERGQGFYEQYF. The V gene is TRBV3-1 (or the pseudogene TRBV3-2), the J gene TRBJ2-7, with 9 bases aligning to TRBD1. The germline gives CDR1 LGHDT, CDR2 YNNKEL (reference sequence). This CDR3 spans 16 amino acids. V trimming: 6 bases; J trimming: 3 bases; junction bases outside the gene matches: 12.

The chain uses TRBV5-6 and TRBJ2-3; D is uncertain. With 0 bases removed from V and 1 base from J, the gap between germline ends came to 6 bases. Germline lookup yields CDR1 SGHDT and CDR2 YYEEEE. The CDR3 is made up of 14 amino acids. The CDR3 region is CASSLGSGTDTQYF. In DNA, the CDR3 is TGTGCCAGCAGCTTGGGATCCGGCACAGATACGCAGTATTTT.

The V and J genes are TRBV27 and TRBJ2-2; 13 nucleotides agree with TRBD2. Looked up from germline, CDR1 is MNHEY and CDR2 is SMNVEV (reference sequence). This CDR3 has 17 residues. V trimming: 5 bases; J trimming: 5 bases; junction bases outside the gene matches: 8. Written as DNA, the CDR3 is TGTGCCAGCAGTCCCCGGACTAGCGGGAGAGCTACCGGGGAGCTGTTTTTT. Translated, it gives CASSPRTSGRATGELFF.

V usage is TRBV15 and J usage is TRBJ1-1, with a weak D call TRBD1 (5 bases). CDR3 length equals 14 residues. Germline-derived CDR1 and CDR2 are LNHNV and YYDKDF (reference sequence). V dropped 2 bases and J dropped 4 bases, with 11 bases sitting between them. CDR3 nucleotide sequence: TGTGCCACCAGCAGATCCGGGGGAGGCACTGAAGCTTTCTTT. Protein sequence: CATSRSGGGTEAFF.

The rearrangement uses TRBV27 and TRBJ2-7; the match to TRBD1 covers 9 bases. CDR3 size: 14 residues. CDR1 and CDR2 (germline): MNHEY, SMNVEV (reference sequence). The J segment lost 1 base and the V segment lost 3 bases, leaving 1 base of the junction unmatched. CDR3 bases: TGTGCCAGCAGTTTCGGGACAGGGTCCTACGAGCAGTACTTC. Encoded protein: CASSFGTGSYEQYF.

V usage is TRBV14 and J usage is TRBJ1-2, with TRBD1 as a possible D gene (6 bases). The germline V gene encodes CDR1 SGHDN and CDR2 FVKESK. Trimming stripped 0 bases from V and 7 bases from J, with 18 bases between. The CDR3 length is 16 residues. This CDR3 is CASSQDGIGRGPGYTF. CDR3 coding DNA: TGTGCCAGCAGCCAAGATGGGATTGGTCGGGGGCCTGGCTACACCTTC.

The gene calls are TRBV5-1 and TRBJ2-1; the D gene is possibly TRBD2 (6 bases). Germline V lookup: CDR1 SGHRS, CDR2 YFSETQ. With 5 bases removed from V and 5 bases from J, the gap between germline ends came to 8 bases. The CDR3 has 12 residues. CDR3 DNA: TGCGCCAGCAGGGGGACTGACAATGAGCAGTTCTTC. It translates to CASRGTDNEQFF.

CDR3 DNA: TGTGCCAGCAGTTACCCAGGGCGGTCCTCCTACGAGCAGTACTTC. Translating gives CASSYPGRSSYEQYF. V is TRBV6-6 and J is TRBJ2-7; D perhaps matches TRBD1 (5 bases). Germline CDR1 MNHNY, CDR2 SVGAGI (reference sequence). V lost 2 bases, J lost 0 bases, and 11 bases lay in between. The CDR3 has 15 residues.

CDR3 loop: CASSTSGRPSYEQYF. The CDR3 DNA sequence: TGTGCCAGCAGCACTAGCGGGAGGCCGTCCTACGAGCAGTACTTC. The V gene is TRBV11-1, the J gene TRBJ2-7, with 12 nucleotides matching TRBD2. With V trimmed by 5 bases and J by 1 base, 3 bases remained unmatched. The CDR3 covers 15 residues. Germline CDR1 and CDR2: SGHAT and FQDESV (reference sequence).

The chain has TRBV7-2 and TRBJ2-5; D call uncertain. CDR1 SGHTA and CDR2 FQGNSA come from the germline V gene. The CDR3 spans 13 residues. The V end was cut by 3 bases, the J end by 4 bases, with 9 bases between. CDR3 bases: TGTGCCAGCAGCTTCTCATATGGAGAGACCCAGTACTTC. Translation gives CASSFSYGETQYF.

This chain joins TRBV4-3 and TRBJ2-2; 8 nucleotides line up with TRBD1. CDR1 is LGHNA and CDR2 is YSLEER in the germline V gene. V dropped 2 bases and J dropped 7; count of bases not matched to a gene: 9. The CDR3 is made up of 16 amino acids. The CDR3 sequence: CASSQSGGAYGGELFF. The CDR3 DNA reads TGCGCCAGCAGCCAATCAGGGGGCGCATACGGCGGGGAGCTGTTTTTT.

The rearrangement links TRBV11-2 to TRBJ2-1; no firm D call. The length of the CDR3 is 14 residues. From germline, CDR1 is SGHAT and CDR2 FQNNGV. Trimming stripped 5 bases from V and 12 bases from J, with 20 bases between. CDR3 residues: CASSPRGPKGRQFF. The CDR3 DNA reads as TGTGCCAGCAGCCCGCGAGGACCAAAGGGTCGGCAGTTCTTC.